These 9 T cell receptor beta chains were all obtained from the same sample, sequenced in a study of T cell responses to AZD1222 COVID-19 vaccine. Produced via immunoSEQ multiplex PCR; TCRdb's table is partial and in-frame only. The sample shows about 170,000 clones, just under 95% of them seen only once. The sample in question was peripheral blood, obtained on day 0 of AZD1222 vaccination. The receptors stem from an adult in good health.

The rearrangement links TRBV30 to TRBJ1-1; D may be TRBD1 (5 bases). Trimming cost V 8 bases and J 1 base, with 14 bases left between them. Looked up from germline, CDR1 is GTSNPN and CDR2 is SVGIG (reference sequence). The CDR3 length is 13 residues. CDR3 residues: CAGRGLSNTEAFF. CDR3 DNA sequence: TGTGCCGGAAGGGGCCTGTCGAACACTGAAGCTTTCTTT.

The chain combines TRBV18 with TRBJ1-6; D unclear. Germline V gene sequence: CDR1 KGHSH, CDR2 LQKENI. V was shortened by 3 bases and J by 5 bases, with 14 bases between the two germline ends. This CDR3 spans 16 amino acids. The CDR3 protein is CASSPRNFKDNSPLHF. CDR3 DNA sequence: TGTGCCAGCTCACCTCGGAACTTTAAAGATAATTCACCCCTCCACTTT.

The CDR3 loop reads CASDRGYGYTF. Written as DNA, the CDR3 is TGTGCCTCCGACCGGGGCTATGGCTACACCTTC. The V call is TRBV6-1, the J call TRBJ1-2, with D unclear. Trimming stripped 11 bases from V and 4 bases from J, with 11 bases between. Germline CDR1 is MNHNS and CDR2 is SASEGT. This CDR3 has 11 residues.

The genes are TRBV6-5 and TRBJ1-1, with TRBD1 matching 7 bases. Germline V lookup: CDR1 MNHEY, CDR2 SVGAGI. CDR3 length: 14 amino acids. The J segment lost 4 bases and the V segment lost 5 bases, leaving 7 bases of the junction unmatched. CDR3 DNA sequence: TGTGCCAGCAGTCGAGCAGGACAGGTCACTGAAGCTTTCTTT. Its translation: CASSRAGQVTEAFF.

CDR3 nucleotides: TGTGCCAGCAAGACAGGGGTTGGAAACACCATATATTTT. Protein: CASKTGVGNTIYF. The gene calls are TRBV2 and TRBJ1-3; 8 bases agree with TRBD1. Germline V gene lookup returns CDR1 SNHLY and CDR2 FYNNEI. The CDR3 contains 13 residues. Trimming cost V 7 bases and J 3 bases; bases outside gene matches: 2.

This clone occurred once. CDR3 nucleotide sequence: TGTGCCAGCAGCGTAGCTAACTATGGCTACACCTTC. Translating it yields CASSVANYGYTF. The chain combines TRBV9 with TRBJ1-2; D is uncertain. Trimming removed 0 bases at V and 0 bases at J, with 0 bases between. The CDR3 contains 12 residues. Germline V gives CDR1 SGDLS, CDR2 YYNGEE.

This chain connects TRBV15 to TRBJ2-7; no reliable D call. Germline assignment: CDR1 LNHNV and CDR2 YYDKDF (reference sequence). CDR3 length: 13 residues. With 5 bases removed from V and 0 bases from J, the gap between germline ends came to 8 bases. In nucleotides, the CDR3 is TGTGCCACCAGCGCCCTGAGCTCCTACGAGCAGTACTTC. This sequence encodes CATSALSSYEQYF.

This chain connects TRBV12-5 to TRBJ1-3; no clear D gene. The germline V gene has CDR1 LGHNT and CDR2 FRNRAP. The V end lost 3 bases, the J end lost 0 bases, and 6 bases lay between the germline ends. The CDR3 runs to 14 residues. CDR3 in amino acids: CASGFEFSGNTIYF. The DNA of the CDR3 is TGTGCTAGTGGTTTTGAGTTCTCTGGAAACACCATATATTTT.

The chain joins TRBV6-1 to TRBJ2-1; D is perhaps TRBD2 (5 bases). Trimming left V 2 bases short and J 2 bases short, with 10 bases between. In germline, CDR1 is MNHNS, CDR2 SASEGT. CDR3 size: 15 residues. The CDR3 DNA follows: TGTGCCAGCAGTGAACCGGGAACTACCTACAATGAGCAGTTCTTC. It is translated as CASSEPGTTYNEQFF.